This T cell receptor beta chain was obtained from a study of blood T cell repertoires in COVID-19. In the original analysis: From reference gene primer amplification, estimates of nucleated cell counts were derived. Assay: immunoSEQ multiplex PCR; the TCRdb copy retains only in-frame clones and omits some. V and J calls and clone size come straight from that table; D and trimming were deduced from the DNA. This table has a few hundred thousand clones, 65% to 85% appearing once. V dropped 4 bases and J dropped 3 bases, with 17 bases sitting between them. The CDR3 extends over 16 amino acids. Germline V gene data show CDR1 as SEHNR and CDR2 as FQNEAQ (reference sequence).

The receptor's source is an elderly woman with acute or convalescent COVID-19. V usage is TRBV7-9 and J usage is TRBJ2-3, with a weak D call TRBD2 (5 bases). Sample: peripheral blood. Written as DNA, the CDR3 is TGTGCCAGCAGCTACCGGGGTAGCGCCCTAACAGATACGCAGTATTTT. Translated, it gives CASSYRGSALTDTQYF.